This TCR beta chain was recorded in a study of shared clonotypes between healthy human individuals. The overall study: Donors consisted of a couple of women and a few men between 18 and 49. Per-donor plates numbered three CD4 naive, three CD4 memory, two CD8 naive and one CD8 memory. Whole-study results and caveats: In having few donors, the study represented limited genetic and exposure-history diversity.

Assay: immunoSEQ multiplex PCR; the TCRdb copy retains only in-frame clones and omits some. The repertoire has some 1,100,000 clones, 78% of them found once; the top ten carry more than 0.45%. As concerns this clone: The antigen remains unidentified.

Trimming took off 7 bases at V and 3 bases at J, with 4 bases between the two ends. This CDR3 has 11 amino acids. Germline V gives CDR1 MDHEN, CDR2 SYDVKM. V is TRBV28 and J is TRBJ2-1; D not certain. The source is a man aged 18 to 30 in good health. Some clones in this sample may be carry-over from other donors' samples. Sequencing used memory CD4+ T cells from PBMCs. Subset of the sample: CD45RA-negative fraction. The CDR3 reads CASKFYNEQFF. The CDR3 DNA reads as TGTGCCAGCAAATTCTACAATGAGCAGTTCTTC.